What follows are 24 T cell receptor beta chains derived from one specimen sequenced in a study of blood T cells in healthy people across ages. Primers used in a second PCR of about 7 to 12 cycles were a sample-barcoded 5' primer and a J-beta primer mix. TCRdb reprocessed the 5' RACE reads via MiXCR and lists one record per CDR3 protein. The sample shows approximately 790,000 distinct CDR3 sequences, 62% of them seen only once. Sequencing was done on a sample of blood. Source of these receptors: a man aged 25 to 40 in good health.

V and J are TRBV11-3 and TRBJ2-6; no reliable D call. The CDR3 totals 15 residues. The germline gives CDR1 SGHNT, CDR2 YENEEA. Trimming took off 4 bases at V and 0 bases at J, with 7 bases between the two ends. DNA of the CDR3: TGTGCCAGCAGCTCCCGGGCCTCTGGGGCCAACGTCCTGACTTTC. It codes for CASSSRASGANVLTF.

This chain links TRBV21-1 with TRBJ2-4. The J call may not be correct, given that the DNA end is closer to TRBJ2-7. TRBV21-1 is a documented pseudogene. The CDR3 extends over 10 amino acids. The CDR3, as DNA: TGTGCCGGCCGCCCCTACGAGCAGTACTTC. Its translation: CAGRPYEQYF.

This clonotype was counted between two and nine times. This chain joins TRBV5-6 and TRBJ1-2; the D gene is possibly TRBD1 (5 bases). CDR1 is SGHDT and CDR2 is YYEEEE in the germline V gene. The ends were cut back, 7 bases at V and 4 bases at J, with 20 bases in the middle. CDR3 length: 15 residues. CDR3 DNA sequence: TGTGCCAGCGAGGGACCTCGCCCAGGAAGCTATGGCTACACCTTC. Amino acids: CASEGPRPGSYGYTF.

This clonotype showed up just a few times. The chain employs TRBV6-5 and TRBJ2-7; D possibly matches TRBD1 or TRBD2 (5 bases each). Trimming pared 4 bases from V and 0 bases from J, leaving 13 bases between. In germline, CDR1 is MNHEY, CDR2 SVGAGI. CDR3 size: 15 residues. The CDR3 is CASSSGALSSYEQYF. The CDR3 bases are TGTGCCAGCAGTTCCGGGGCACTGAGCTCCTACGAGCAGTACTTC.

This clonotype was seen only a few times. This chain joins TRBV7-3 and TRBJ2-5, with 9 nucleotides matching TRBD1. The J call is in doubt because the DNA end fits TRBJ2-7 better. CDR1 and CDR2 (germline): SGHTA, FQGTGA. The CDR3 extends over 15 amino acids. The CDR3 loop is CASSLSATGGYEQYF. The DNA for the CDR3 is TGTGCCAGCAGCCTCAGTGCGACAGGGGGCTACGAGCAGTACTTC.

The chain uses TRBV5-5 and TRBJ1-5; D remains unclear. Germline CDR1 reads SGHKS; CDR2 reads YYEKEE (reference sequence). V was shortened by 2 bases and J by 3 bases, with 12 bases between the two germline ends. CDR3 length: 15 residues. CDR3 sequence (DNA): TGTGCCAGCAGCTTTCGACAAGGAATCAATCAGCCCCAGCATTTT. Translated, it gives CASSFRQGINQPQHF.

To note about this clonotype: Germline and junction disagree at one end, which may indicate a read error. The chain carries TRBV15 and TRBJ1-2; D may be TRBD1 (5 bases). Germline V lookup: CDR1 LNHNV, CDR2 YYDKDF (reference sequence). CDR3 length: 16 residues. CDR3 in amino acids: CATNRDWGMRGYGYTF. In nucleotides, the CDR3 is TGTGCCACCAACAGAGATTGGGGGATGCGGGGCTATGGCTACACCTTC.

This clonotype has a handful of counts. The chain joins TRBV12-3 or TRBV12-4 to TRBJ2-7; no clear D gene. Near its end, the DNA agrees better with TRBJ2-5, so the J call may be wrong. The CDR3 length is 14 residues. CDR3 protein: CASSLVGKLETQYF. The CDR3 DNA reads TGTGCCAGCAGTTTAGTGGGGAAACTGGAGACCCAGTACTTC.

This chain links TRBV20-1 with TRBJ1-1; tentatively, D is TRBD1 (6 bases). CDR3 length: 12 amino acids. V was trimmed by 6 bases and J by 0 bases, leaving 8 bases between them. Germline CDR1 reads DFQATT; CDR2 reads SNEGSKA (reference sequence). The CDR3 region is CSAQGLNTEAFF. CDR3 in DNA: TGCAGTGCCCAGGGGCTGAACACTGAAGCTTTCTTT.

In its sample, this clonotype was seen a few times. CDR3 in amino acids: CASSEPGVHGGYTF. CDR3 nucleotide sequence: TGTGCCAGCAGTGAACCCGGGGTCCACGGTGGCTACACCTTC. The chain combines TRBV25-1 with TRBJ1-2; D is uncertain. This CDR3 contains 14 residues. CDR1 and CDR2 (germline): MGHDK, SYGVNS. Trimming took off 2 bases at V and 7 bases at J, with 14 bases between the two ends.

In this sample, this clonotype turned up a few times. The genes are TRBV29-1 and TRBJ1-2; 7 bases line up with TRBD1. CDR3 size: 13 residues. Trimming at V came to 5 bases and at J to 4 bases, leaving 7 bases not matched to a gene. The germline V gene has CDR1 SQVTM and CDR2 ANQGSEA. CDR3 in DNA: TGCAGCGTTCCCGGGACAGACTTCTATGGCTACACCTTC. Translated, it gives CSVPGTDFYGYTF.

The chain uses TRBV13 and TRBJ2-5; no firm D call. From germline, CDR1 is PRHDT and CDR2 FYEKMQ (reference sequence). The CDR3 extends over 14 amino acids. Trimming pared 0 bases from V and 11 bases from J, leaving 16 bases between. CDR3 sequence reads: CASSLGGAVREQYF. DNA of the CDR3: TGTGCCAGCAGCTTAGGAGGCGCCGTACGTGAGCAGTACTTC.

This clonotype turned up a few times. This chain joins TRBV6-2 or TRBV6-3 and TRBJ1-1; D remains ambiguous. Trimming removed 7 bases at V and 1 base at J, with 10 bases between. Germline loops: CDR1 MNHEY, CDR2 SVGEGT. This CDR3 comprises 13 residues. This CDR3 is CASTRRGNTEAFF. In DNA form, the CDR3 reads TGTGCCAGCACCAGGCGGGGGAACACTGAAGCTTTCTTT.

The rearrangement uses TRBV18 and TRBJ2-7; the D call may be TRBD1 or TRBD2 (6 bases each). The germline V gene encodes CDR1 KGHSH and CDR2 LQKENI. V lost 0 bases and J 2 bases, leaving 14 bases between the germline ends. CDR3 size: 16 residues. CDR3 protein: CASSPPGGRDAYEQYF. The DNA of the CDR3 is TGTGCCAGCTCACCACCCGGGGGCCGGGATGCCTACGAGCAGTACTTC. Full variable domain (outside the CDR3, taken from reference TRBV18 and TRBJ2-7): NAGVMQNPRHLVRRRGQEARLRCSPMKGHSHVYWYRQLPEEGLKFMVYLQKENIIDESGMPKERFSAEFPKEGPSILRIQQVVRGDSAAYFCASSPPGGRDAYEQYFGPGTRLTVT.

The chain is built from TRBV5-5 and TRBJ2-1, with D possibly TRBD1 on 5 matching bases. CDR1 and CDR2 (germline): SGHKS, YYEKEE (reference sequence). V was shortened by 3 bases and J by 7 bases, with 14 bases between the two germline ends. The CDR3 loop spans 14 amino acids. The CDR3 DNA follows: TGTGCCAGCAGCTCCAGGGCAGCGTGGAATGAGCAGTTCTTC. This encodes CASSSRAAWNEQFF.

The gene calls are TRBV7-8 and TRBJ2-1; D perhaps matches TRBD2 (5 bases). V lost 2 bases, J lost 2 bases, and 13 bases lay in between. The length of the CDR3 is 16 residues. Germline values: CDR1 SGHVS, CDR2 FQNEAQ. The CDR3 region is CASSLYEGLPYNEQFF. In DNA, the CDR3 is TGTGCCAGCAGCTTATATGAGGGCCTACCCTACAATGAGCAGTTCTTC.

As DNA, the CDR3 is TGTGCCACCAGCCTCACGGGGGAGACCCAGTACTTC. This gives the protein CATSLTGETQYF. The V and J genes are TRBV24-1 and TRBJ2-5; TRBD2 is a possible D gene (5 bases). V lost 7 bases and J lost 5, with 10 bases in between. CDR3 length: 12 residues. Germline CDR1 KGHDR, CDR2 SFDVKD.

The chain joins TRBV27 to TRBJ2-7, with D uncertain. V lost 1 base and J lost 8, with 15 bases in between. This CDR3 has 14 residues. CDR1 and CDR2 (germline): MNHEY, SMNVEV (reference sequence). The CDR3 DNA sequence: TGTGCCAGCAGTTTATTTTGGGGAAGAGAACAGCAGTACTTC. It specifies CASSLFWGREQQYF.

The chain uses TRBV2 and TRBJ2-3; unclear D gene. The CDR3 is 16 residues long. V lost 1 base, J lost 3 bases, and 14 bases lay in between. Germline V CDR1 and CDR2: SNHLY, FYNNEI. The CDR3 sequence: CASSEGPRSGTDTQYF. The DNA of the CDR3 is TGTGCCAGCAGTGAAGGTCCGAGGAGTGGGACAGATACGCAGTATTTT.

This clonotype was seen a single time. Its ends do not fully match the called genes, so a read error is possible. V usage is TRBV6-5 and J usage is TRBJ1-2, with a possible D match to TRBD1 (5 bases). The germline gives CDR1 MNHEY, CDR2 SVGAGI. The CDR3 covers 12 residues. CDR3 sequence (DNA): TGTGCTAGCAGTTACGAGGGGCGGGGCTACACCTTC. It translates to CASSYEGRGYTF.

This clonotype was observed a few times. J is TRBJ2-7 and V is TRBV12-3 or TRBV12-4; a possible D gene is TRBD1 (6 bases). V dropped 6 bases and J dropped 0 bases, with 15 bases sitting between them. The CDR3 is 15 amino acids. This CDR3 reads CASSLTGYNSYEQYF. CDR3 DNA: TGTGCCAGCAGCTTAACAGGGTACAACTCCTACGAGCAGTACTTC.

The rearrangement links TRBV2 to TRBJ2-7, with D possibly TRBD2 on 6 matching bases. The end of the DNA is better explained by TRBJ2-5, so the J call may be wrong. Germline CDR1 SNHLY, CDR2 FYNNEI. CDR3 length: 15 amino acids. In DNA, the CDR3 is TGTGCCAGCAAACGGGAGAGTTGGCAAGGAGAGACCCAGTACTTC. This translates into CASKRESWQGETQYF.

This clonotype was recorded many times. CDR3 sequence (DNA): TGTGCCAGCAGTGACTTGGCAGATACGCAGTATTTT. This sequence encodes CASSDLADTQYF. This rearrangement joins TRBV6-2 or TRBV6-3 to TRBJ2-3; D not resolved. V lost 5 bases and J lost 4, with 7 bases in between. The CDR3 has 12 residues. The V gene's germline CDR1 is MNHEY and CDR2 SVGEGT.

The chain carries TRBV12-3 or TRBV12-4 and TRBJ2-6, with TRBD2 matching 10 bases. Trimming took 6 bases from V and 0 from J; bases not matched to a gene: 11. The CDR3 runs to 19 residues. CDR3 in amino acids: CASSPIAGGGDSGANVLTF. The DNA of the CDR3 is TGTGCCAGCAGCCCGATAGCGGGGGGCGGAGACTCTGGGGCCAACGTCCTGACTTTC.